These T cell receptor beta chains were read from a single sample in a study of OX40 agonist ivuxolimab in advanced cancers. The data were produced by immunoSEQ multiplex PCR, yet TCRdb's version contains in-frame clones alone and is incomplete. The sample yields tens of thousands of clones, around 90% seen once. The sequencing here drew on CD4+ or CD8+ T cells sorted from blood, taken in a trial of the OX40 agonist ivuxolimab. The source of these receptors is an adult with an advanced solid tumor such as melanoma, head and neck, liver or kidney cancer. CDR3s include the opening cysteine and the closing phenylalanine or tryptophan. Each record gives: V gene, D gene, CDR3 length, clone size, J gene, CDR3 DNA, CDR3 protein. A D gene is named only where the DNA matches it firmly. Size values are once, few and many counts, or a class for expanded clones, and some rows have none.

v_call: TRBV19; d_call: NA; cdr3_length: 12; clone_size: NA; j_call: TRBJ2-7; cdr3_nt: TGTGCCAGTAGTATGGGGGGATACGAGCAGTACTTC; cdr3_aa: CASSMGGYEQYF
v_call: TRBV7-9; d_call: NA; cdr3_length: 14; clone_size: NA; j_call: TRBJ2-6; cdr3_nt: TGTGCCAGCTCAGATTTCTCTGGGGCCAACGTCCTGACTTTC; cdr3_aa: CASSDFSGANVLTF
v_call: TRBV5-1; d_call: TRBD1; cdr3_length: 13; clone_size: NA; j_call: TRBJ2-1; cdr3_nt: TGCGCCAGCAGCTTCGACAGGGCCGCGGAGCAGTTCTTC; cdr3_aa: CASSFDRAAEQFF
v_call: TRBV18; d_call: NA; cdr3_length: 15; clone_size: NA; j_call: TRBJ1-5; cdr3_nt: TGTGCCAGCTCAGCCGGGGCCGACCACGGTCAGCCCCAGCATTTT; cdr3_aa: CASSAGADHGQPQHF
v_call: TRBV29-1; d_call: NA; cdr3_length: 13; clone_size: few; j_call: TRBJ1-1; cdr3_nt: TGCAGCGTTGGTGTACAGACGAACACTGAAGCTTTCTTT; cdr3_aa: CSVGVQTNTEAFF
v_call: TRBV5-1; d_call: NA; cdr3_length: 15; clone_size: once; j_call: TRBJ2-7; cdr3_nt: TGCGCCAGCAGCTTGGCCGGGCAGGTCTCCTACGAGCAGTACTTC; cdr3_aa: CASSLAGQVSYEQYF
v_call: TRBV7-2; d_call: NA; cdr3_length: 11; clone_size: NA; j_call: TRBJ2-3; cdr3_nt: TGTGCCAGGGTATTGGGAGATACGCAGTATTTT; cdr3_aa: CARVLGDTQYF
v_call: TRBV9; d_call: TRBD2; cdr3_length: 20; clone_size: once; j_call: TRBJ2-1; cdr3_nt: TGTGCCAGCAGCCCCAAAATAGCGACTAGCGGGAGGGCTGGCTACAATGAGCAGTTCTTC; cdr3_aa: CASSPKIATSGRAGYNEQFF
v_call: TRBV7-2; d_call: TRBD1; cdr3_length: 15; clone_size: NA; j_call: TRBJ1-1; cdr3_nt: TGTGCCAGCAGCCTTCAGAGGACAGGGGGCCTGGGGGCTTTCTTT; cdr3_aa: CASSLQRTGGLGAFF
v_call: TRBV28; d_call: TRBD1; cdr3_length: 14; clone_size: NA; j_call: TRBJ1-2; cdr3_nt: TGTGCCAGCAGTCGGGGACAGGGCGGGTATGGCTACACCTTC; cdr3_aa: CASSRGQGGYGYTF